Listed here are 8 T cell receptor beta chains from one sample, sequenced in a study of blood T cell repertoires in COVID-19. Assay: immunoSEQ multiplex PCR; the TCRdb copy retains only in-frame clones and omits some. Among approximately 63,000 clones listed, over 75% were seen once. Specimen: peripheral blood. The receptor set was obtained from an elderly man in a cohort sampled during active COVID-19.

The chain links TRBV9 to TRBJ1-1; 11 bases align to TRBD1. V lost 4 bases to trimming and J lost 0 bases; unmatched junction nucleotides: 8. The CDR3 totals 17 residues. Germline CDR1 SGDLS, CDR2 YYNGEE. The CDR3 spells CASSTGTGGFMNTEAFF. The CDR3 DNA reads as TGTGCCAGCAGCACCGGGACAGGGGGATTCATGAACACTGAAGCTTTCTTT.

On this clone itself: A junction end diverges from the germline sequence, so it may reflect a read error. CDR3 in amino acids: CASSLSGGSSQPQHF. Written as DNA, the CDR3 is TGTGCCAGCAGCTTAAGCGGGGGTAGCAGTCAGCCCCAGCATTTT. This chain links TRBV7-8 with TRBJ1-5, with D maybe TRBD1 (5 bases). Germline CDR1 is SGHVS and CDR2 is FQNEAQ. The CDR3 totals 15 residues.

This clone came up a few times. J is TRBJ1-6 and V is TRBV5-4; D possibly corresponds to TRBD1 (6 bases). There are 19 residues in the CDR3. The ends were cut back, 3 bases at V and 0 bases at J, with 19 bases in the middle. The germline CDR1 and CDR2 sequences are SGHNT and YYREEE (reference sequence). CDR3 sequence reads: CASSWGGSSLSSYNSPLHF. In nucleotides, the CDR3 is TGTGCCAGCAGCTGGGGGGGCAGTTCACTCAGCTCCTATAATTCACCCCTCCACTTT.

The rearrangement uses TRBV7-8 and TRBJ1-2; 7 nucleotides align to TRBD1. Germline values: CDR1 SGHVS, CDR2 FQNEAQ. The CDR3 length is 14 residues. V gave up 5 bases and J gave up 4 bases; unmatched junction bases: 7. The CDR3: CASSLNDRAYGYTF. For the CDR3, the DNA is TGTGCCAGCAGCCTAAATGACAGGGCCTATGGCTACACCTTC.

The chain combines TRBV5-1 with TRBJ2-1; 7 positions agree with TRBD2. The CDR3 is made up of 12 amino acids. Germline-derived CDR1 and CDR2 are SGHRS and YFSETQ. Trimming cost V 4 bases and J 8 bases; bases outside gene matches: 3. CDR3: CASSSGLDEQFF. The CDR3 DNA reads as TGCGCCAGCAGCAGCGGACTAGATGAGCAGTTCTTC.

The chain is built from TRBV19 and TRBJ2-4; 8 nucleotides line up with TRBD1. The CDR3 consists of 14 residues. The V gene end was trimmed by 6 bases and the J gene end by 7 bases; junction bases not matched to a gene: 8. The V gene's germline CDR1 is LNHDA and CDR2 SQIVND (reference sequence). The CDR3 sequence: CASSTRDRTNIQYF. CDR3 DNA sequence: TGTGCCAGTAGCACTCGGGACAGGACTAACATTCAGTACTTC.

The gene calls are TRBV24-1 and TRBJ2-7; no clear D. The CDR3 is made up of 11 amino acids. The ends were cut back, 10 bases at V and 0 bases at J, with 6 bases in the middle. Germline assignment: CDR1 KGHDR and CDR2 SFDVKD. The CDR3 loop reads CATEDSYEQYF. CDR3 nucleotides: TGTGCCACTGAGGACTCCTACGAGCAGTACTTC.

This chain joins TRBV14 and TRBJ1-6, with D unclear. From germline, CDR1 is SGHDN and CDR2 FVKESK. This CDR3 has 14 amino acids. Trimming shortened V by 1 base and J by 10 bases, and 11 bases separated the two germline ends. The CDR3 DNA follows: TGTGCCAGCAGCCAAGGAGGGCGGGAATCACCCCTCCACTTT. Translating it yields CASSQGGRESPLHF.